This record covers a single T cell receptor (beta chain). The data belong to a study of T cell changes during pregnancy in multiple sclerosis. The germline V gene encodes CDR1 SGDLS and CDR2 YYNGEE. The CDR3 totals 13 residues. Trimming pared 0 bases from V and 6 bases from J, leaving 7 bases between. The table came from immunoSEQ multiplex PCR; TCRdb's copy has only in-frame clones and leaves some out. The sample lists around 70,000 clones; approximately 92% were seen once. V usage is TRBV9 and J usage is TRBJ1-5; D is undetermined. This specimen was peripheral blood, taken before pregnancy. The receptor was isolated from a female donor with multiple sclerosis, enrolled in a pregnancy study. In DNA, the CDR3 is TGTGCCAGCAGCGTAGGTCCGGTTCAGCCCCAGCATTTT. It translates to CASSVGPVQPQHF.